The clone carrying this T cell receptor (beta chain) was picked up one time. The germline CDR1 and CDR2 sequences are SGDLS and YYNGEE. This CDR3 region has 13 residues. Trimming removed 3 bases at V and 6 bases at J, with 9 bases between. The data belong to a study of blood T cell repertoires in COVID-19. Study summary: COVID-19 samples, acute and convalescent, were from the United States, Italy and Spain.

Profiled with immunoSEQ multiplex PCR; TCRdb holds only in-frame clones, not every one. In the table there are roughly 160,000 clones, roughly 91% of which are singletons. The sequence derives from a man aged 18 to 35 with COVID-19, enrolled during active disease. The chain has TRBV9 and TRBJ2-2; D might be TRBD2 (5 bases). The sample comprised peripheral blood. CDR3 sequence reads: CASSALDSGELFF. The CDR3 bases are TGTGCCAGCAGCGCCCTGGACTCCGGGGAGCTGTTTTTT.